This T cell receptor (beta chain) was observed in a study of T cell responses to AZD1222 COVID-19 vaccine. TCRdb's table, derived via immunoSEQ multiplex PCR, lists solely in-frame clones and lacks some. The sample has roughly 180,000 clones, about 90% seen once. Regarding the study as a whole: CD4 TCRs covered the whole spike, strongest at regions 160-218 and 743-854. Compared with day 0, the breadth and depth of the Spike-specific TCR repertoire rose significantly after two doses of AZD1222. Sampling that yielded the repertoires occurred only after the peak T cell response. Baseline serology detected seropositivity in only a handful of AZD1222 recipients.

Turning to this clone: Its antigen is as yet unknown.

This TCR was recovered from an adult in good health. Sequences were derived from peripheral blood, sampled on day 0 of AZD1222 vaccination.

The CDR3 sequence: CASSQVRATEAFF. CDR3 sequence (DNA): TGTGCCAGCAGCCAAGTCAGAGCCACTGAAGCTTTCTTT. This rearrangement joins TRBV14 to TRBJ1-1, with D unresolved. The V and J ends lost 1 base and 4 bases respectively, with 7 bases between them. CDR3 size: 13 residues. CDR1 is SGHDN, CDR2 FVKESK, per germline.